This TCR beta chain was captured by sequencing in a study of technical replicates of blood from a handful of donors. The germline V gene encodes CDR1 MNHNY and CDR2 SVGAGI (reference sequence). This CDR3 is 16 amino acids long. V shed 3 bases, J shed 4 bases, and the junction held 6 bases outside the gene matches. Profiled with immunoSEQ multiplex PCR; TCRdb holds only in-frame clones, not every one. The sample records 65,000 to 85,000 clones, 85% to 95% being singletons. The chain couples TRBV6-6 to TRBJ2-1; 10 bases are a match to TRBD2. The sample taken for sequencing was T cells isolated from PBMCs. The clonotype comes from a human donor in good health. The DNA of the CDR3 is TGTGCCAGCAGTTATAAAGCGGGAGGGTTTTACAATGAGCAGTTCTTC. This gives the protein CASSYKAGGFYNEQFF.